This T cell receptor (beta chain) was found in a study of blood T cells in healthy people across ages. Only a few counts were recorded for this clonotype. Its antigen is as yet unknown. The germline CDR1 and CDR2 sequences are SGDLS and YYNGEE. CDR3 length equals 12 residues. Study-level points and caveats: Naive CD4+ cell counts and diversity both ran higher in long-lived than in aged donors.

The authors ran a second PCR of about 7 to 11 cycles using a sample-barcoded 5' primer and a J-beta primer mix. Each cDNA molecule was tagged by a template-switch adaptor that had 12 random nucleotides. TCRdb fed the 5' RACE reads into MiXCR, producing one record per CDR3 protein. The top ten clones hold around 2.9% of a sample with some 850,000 distinct CDR3 sequences, around a quarter of them seen once. The data also belong to a second study, concerning T cells of mothers and their children. That work contributes: The study found thymic selection shapes TCR recombination output similarly in related and unrelated pairs.

Material: blood. The receptor was isolated from a boy between 10 and 17 years old in good health. The chain employs TRBV9 and TRBJ2-5, with TRBD2 as a possible D gene (5 bases). The last part of the DNA fits TRBJ2-7 better; the J call may be wrong. CDR3 protein: CASSGGKNEQYF. CDR3 DNA sequence: TGTGCCAGCAGCGGAGGGAAAAACGAGCAGTACTTC.